The clone carrying this T cell receptor beta chain turned up a few times. Its matching antigen is unknown. Germline CDR1 is LGHNA and CDR2 is YSLEER. J lost 5 bases, V lost 4 bases, and 9 bases had no gene match. There are 15 residues in the CDR3. The sample comes from a study of T cell repertoires in cytomegalovirus infection. On the study more broadly: Both recently identified HLA-C-restricted and well-studied HLA-B-restricted CMV epitopes were used in the study.

Each CDR3 protein is one row after TCRdb ran MiXCR on the reads. The repertoire holds hundreds of thousands of distinct CDR3 sequences, with around 30% as singletons. The receptor's source is a human donor in good health (CMV status not recorded). Some clones in this sample may be carry-over from other donors' samples. This sequence joins TRBV4-3 and TRBJ2-5; the match to TRBD2 covers 8 bases. The specimen was cultured CD8+ T cells from PBMCs, collected from culture after CMV antigen stimulation. Here the CDR3 reads CASSPPAGGGETQYF. The CDR3 region has the DNA TGCGCCAGCAGCCCCCCGGCGGGGGGCGGGGAGACCCAGTACTTC.